One and the same sample provided the 27 T cell receptor beta chains below, sequenced in a study of cytomegalovirus exposure and HLA in healthy donors. 60 Vbeta and 13 Jbeta primers were used in PCR. Generated by immunoSEQ multiplex PCR, the TCRdb table keeps only in-frame clones and is missing some. The sample records 110,000 to 150,000 clones, 77% being singletons. Sequenced sample: PBMCs. The receptors originated from a male donor in good health and CMV-seronegative.

The chain uses TRBV19 and TRBJ2-5; 10 positions agree with TRBD2. With V trimmed by 5 bases and J by 4 bases, 4 bases remained unmatched. Germline V lookup: CDR1 LNHDA, CDR2 SQIVND (reference sequence). The CDR3 is 14 residues long. The CDR3 loop is CASSSSGRRETQYF. DNA for the CDR3: TGTGCCAGTAGTTCTAGCGGGAGACGAGAGACCCAGTACTTC.

This clone was picked up a small number of times. V usage is TRBV7-9 and J usage is TRBJ2-5, with TRBD1 identical over 8 bases. The CDR3 consists of 13 residues. The V and J ends lost 5 bases and 5 bases, in that order; junction bases with no gene match: 4. Germline CDR1 and CDR2: SEHNR and FQNEAQ (reference sequence). As DNA, the CDR3 is TGTGCCAGCAGCCTTAACAGGGGGGAGACCCAGTACTTC. It encodes CASSLNRGETQYF.

This clone was counted a few times. The gene calls are TRBV9 and TRBJ1-2, with D tentatively TRBD1 (6 bases). Between the trimmed V and J ends, which lost 0 bases and 0 bases, there was a span of 12 bases. This CDR3 contains 16 residues. Germline loops: CDR1 SGDLS, CDR2 YYNGEE. CDR3 amino acids: CASSVAPDSSNYGYTF. The CDR3 nucleotides are TGTGCCAGCAGCGTAGCCCCGGACAGCTCTAACTATGGCTACACCTTC.

The V call is TRBV6-5, the J call TRBJ2-1, with a weak D call TRBD2 (6 bases). Germline assignment: CDR1 MNHEY and CDR2 SVGAGI. The CDR3 is 13 residues long. V was pared by 2 bases and J by 15 bases, with 17 bases between. This chain's CDR3 is CASSYEYGGFPFF. The CDR3 DNA is TGTGCCAGCAGTTACGAATACGGGGGTTTTCCGTTCTTC.

This clone has a handful of counts. The chain couples TRBV4-3 to TRBJ2-1; 12 positions match TRBD2. The CDR3 is 15 amino acids. V was clipped by 1 base and J by 8 bases; unmatched bases: 3. Germline values: CDR1 LGHNA, CDR2 YSLEER. The CDR3 here is CASSQGGLAGDEQFF. The CDR3 nucleotides are TGCGCCAGCAGCCAAGGGGGACTAGCGGGCGATGAGCAGTTCTTC.

V gene TRBV11-2 combines with J gene TRBJ2-7, with 8 bases lining up with TRBD1. The V gene end was trimmed by 5 bases and the J gene end by 2 bases; junction bases not matched to a gene: 5. Germline CDR1 SGHAT, CDR2 FQNNGV. CDR3 size: 14 residues. CDR3 loop: CASSTRTGTYEQYF. The CDR3, as DNA: TGTGCCAGCAGCACCCGGACAGGGACCTACGAGCAGTACTTC.

This clone was seen just once. This chain connects TRBV11-2 to TRBJ2-3; D call uncertain. V was cut by 1 base and J by 2 bases, with 10 bases left in between. CDR3 size: 15 residues. Germline-derived CDR1 and CDR2 are SGHAT and FQNNGV. CDR3 amino acids: CASSLAYYTTDTQYF. The CDR3 DNA reads TGTGCCAGCAGCTTAGCCTACTATACCACAGATACGCAGTATTTT.

This clone was counted a single time. The V gene is TRBV5-4, the J gene TRBJ1-1, with a possible D match to TRBD1 (6 bases). V lost 3 bases to trimming and J lost 1 base, with 13 bases between them. The CDR3 totals 15 residues. CDR1 is SGHNT and CDR2 is YYREEE in the germline V gene (reference sequence). In nucleotides, the CDR3 is TGTGCCAGCAGCTATAAGGCAGGGGAGAACACTGAAGCTTTCTTT. Translation gives CASSYKAGENTEAFF.

This clone is a singleton in its sample. This chain links TRBV18 with TRBJ1-2; 9 positions match TRBD1. This CDR3 has 14 amino acids. The germline V gene encodes CDR1 KGHSH and CDR2 LQKENI. J lost 7 bases, V lost 3 bases, and 6 bases had no gene match. The CDR3 spells CASSPLQGAGGYTF. The CDR3 region has the DNA TGTGCCAGCTCACCCTTACAGGGGGCAGGTGGCTACACCTTC. The complete variable domain, with remaining parts taken from reference TRBV18 and TRBJ1-2, reads NAGVMQNPRHLVRRRGQEARLRCSPMKGHSHVYWYRQLPEEGLKFMVYLQKENIIDESGMPKERFSAEFPKEGPSILRIQQVVRGDSAAYFCASSPLQGAGGYTFGSGTRLTVV.

V gene TRBV4-3 combines with J gene TRBJ2-1; the D gene is possibly TRBD1 (6 bases). The length of the CDR3 is 17 residues. Germline values: CDR1 LGHNA, CDR2 YSLEER. Trimming removed 0 bases from V and 4 bases from J, with 16 bases in between. CDR3 region: CASSQDYGTPPYNEQFF. In nucleotides, the CDR3 is TGCGCCAGCAGCCAAGATTACGGGACACCTCCTTACAATGAGCAGTTCTTC.

The J gene is TRBJ2-1, the V gene TRBV5-4; 13 bases match TRBD2. The ends lost 1 base at V and 4 bases at J; junction bases unmatched: 8. Germline CDR1 and CDR2: SGHNT and YYREEE (reference sequence). The CDR3 has 18 amino acids. CDR3 region: CASSLQTSGRAGYNEQFF. For the CDR3, the DNA is TGTGCCAGCAGCTTGCAAACTAGCGGGAGGGCCGGTTACAATGAGCAGTTCTTC.

V usage is TRBV27 and J usage is TRBJ1-1; maybe TRBD1 (6 bases). This CDR3 has 13 amino acids. V lost 2 bases and J 8 bases, leaving 12 bases between the germline ends. Germline lookup yields CDR1 MNHEY and CDR2 SMNVEV (reference sequence). The CDR3 nucleotides read TGTGCCAGCAGTTTAGGACAGAATGGAGAAGCTTTCTTT. Encoded protein: CASSLGQNGEAFF.

The chain links TRBV19 to TRBJ1-4; D is possibly TRBD1 (6 bases). Germline V gives CDR1 LNHDA, CDR2 SQIVND (reference sequence). V gave up 3 bases and J gave up 0 bases, with 17 bases separating them. CDR3 length: 18 amino acids. This CDR3 reads CASSIRDKAITTNEKLFF. In DNA, the CDR3 is TGTGCCAGTAGTATCCGGGACAAGGCCATAACAACTAATGAAAAACTGTTTTTT.

The V gene is TRBV4-3, the J gene TRBJ1-1, with unresolved D. Germline CDR1 is LGHNA and CDR2 is YSLEER. The CDR3 is 13 residues long. Trimming cost V 0 bases and J 5 bases, with 7 bases left between them. The CDR3 sequence: CASSQDQVTEAFF. CDR3 in DNA: TGCGCCAGCAGCCAAGATCAGGTAACTGAAGCTTTCTTT.

This clone has only a few counts. This chain links TRBV18 with TRBJ1-5; a weak D match, TRBD1 (6 bases). Germline values: CDR1 KGHSH, CDR2 LQKENI. CDR3 length: 16 residues. Between the trimmed V and J ends, which lost 0 bases and 3 bases, there was a span of 12 bases. The CDR3 DNA follows: TGTGCCAGCTCACCACCGGGATCAGGGGCCAATCAGCCCCAGCATTTT. As protein: CASSPPGSGANQPQHF.

The table lists this clone with a few counts. The CDR3 sequence: CASSLQGTKMNTEAFF. CDR3 sequence (DNA): TGTGCCAGCAGCTTACAGGGGACGAAGATGAACACTGAAGCTTTCTTT. This chain uses TRBV5-5 with TRBJ1-1, with 7 bases lining up with TRBD1. The J segment lost 0 bases and the V segment lost 2 bases, leaving 7 bases of the junction unmatched. Germline V gene lookup returns CDR1 SGHKS and CDR2 YYEKEE (reference sequence). The CDR3 is made up of 16 amino acids.

This chain connects TRBV5-1 to TRBJ1-6; possibly TRBD1 for D (6 bases). The CDR3 has 14 residues. V was trimmed by 5 bases and J by 7 bases, leaving 13 bases between them. Germline-derived CDR1 and CDR2 are SGHRS and YFSETQ. The CDR3 sequence is CASSPRGDNSPLHF. CDR3 DNA sequence: TGCGCCAGCAGTCCCAGGGGCGACAATTCACCCCTCCACTTT.

The V and J genes are TRBV9 and TRBJ2-7; TRBD1 aligns across 9 bases. Losses at the gene ends were 4 bases for V and 6 bases for J; bases not matched to a gene: 14. Germline CDR1 is SGDLS and CDR2 is YYNGEE. CDR3 length: 16 amino acids. The CDR3 is CASSPLVGQGPSEQYF. CDR3 nucleotides: TGTGCCAGCAGCCCCCTAGTGGGACAGGGTCCCTCCGAGCAGTACTTC.

The chain employs TRBV2 and TRBJ2-1; D is perhaps TRBD1 (5 bases). The CDR3 length is 16 residues. The germline V and J ends were trimmed by 2 bases and 7 bases, with 18 bases remaining between them. Germline V gene lookup returns CDR1 SNHLY and CDR2 FYNNEI. The CDR3 nucleotides read TGTGCCAGCAGTGAAAGGCCGTTGACAGCCACGAATGAGCAGTTCTTC. It codes for CASSERPLTATNEQFF.

This sequence joins TRBV14 and TRBJ2-7; no clear D gene. V lost 1 base and J 7 bases, leaving 8 bases between the germline ends. CDR3 length equals 12 residues. Per the germline V gene, CDR1 is SGHDN and CDR2 is FVKESK. DNA of the CDR3: TGTGCCAGCAGCCAAGCCCCGCGGGAGCAGTACTTC. The encoded protein is CASSQAPREQYF.

This clone showed up just once. J is TRBJ2-3 and V is TRBV7-9; weak D call: TRBD2 (5 bases). Trimming removed 5 bases from V and 6 bases from J, with 9 bases in between. From germline, CDR1 is SEHNR and CDR2 FQNEAQ (reference sequence). This CDR3 comprises 12 residues. The CDR3 loop reads CASSRGGDTQYF. DNA for the CDR3: TGTGCCAGCAGCCGAGGCGGGGATACGCAGTATTTT.

This chain uses TRBV7-3 with TRBJ2-1, with TRBD2 matching 8 bases. This CDR3 spans 16 amino acids. V shed 5 bases, J shed 3 bases, and the junction held 9 bases outside the gene matches. Germline V CDR1 and CDR2: SGHTA, FQGTGA. CDR3 bases: TGTGCCAGCAGCCGGGGGAGGAGCGGGGGCTACAATGAGCAGTTCTTC. Translating gives CASSRGRSGGYNEQFF.

The V call is TRBV11-2, the J call TRBJ2-7; 8 bases align to TRBD2. V lost 10 bases, J lost 2 bases, and 7 bases stayed unmatched. The CDR3 runs 13 residues. Looked up from germline, CDR1 is SGHAT and CDR2 is FQNNGV. The CDR3 bases are TGTGCCACCCGGACTAGCCGCGCCTACGAGCAGTACTTC. Amino acid sequence: CATRTSRAYEQYF.

This clone has a handful of counts. The chain recombines TRBV7-2 with TRBJ1-3; D is uncertain. Germline CDR1 reads SGHTA; CDR2 reads FQGNSA. The V gene lost 1 base and the J gene lost 0 bases, with 7 bases spanning the gap. The length of the CDR3 is 15 residues. The CDR3 DNA is TGTGCCAGCAGCTTAGGAGGGTTCTCTGGAAACACCATATATTTT. Translating it yields CASSLGGFSGNTIYF.

V and J are TRBV5-1 and TRBJ2-3; possible D gene TRBD2, 5 bases. Trimming cost V 4 bases and J 4 bases, with 16 bases left between them. Germline CDR1 reads SGHRS; CDR2 reads YFSETQ. The CDR3 is 15 residues long. The CDR3: CASSAATMGADTQYF. The DNA of the CDR3 is TGCGCCAGCAGCGCAGCGACTATGGGAGCAGATACGCAGTATTTT.

The CDR3 region is CASSTGLAGGDTQYF. CDR3 nucleotide sequence: TGTGCCAGCAGCACGGGACTAGCGGGGGGAGATACGCAGTATTTT. The genes are TRBV7-3 and TRBJ2-3, with 15 bases lining up with TRBD2. Trimming took 5 bases from V and 5 from J; bases not matched to a gene: 2. There are 15 residues in the CDR3. The germline CDR1 and CDR2 sequences are SGHTA and FQGTGA. The whole variable domain, remainder taken from reference TRBV7-3 and TRBJ2-3, is GAGVSQTPSNKVTEKGKYVELRCDPISGHTALYWYRQSLGQGPEFLIYFQGTGAADDSGLPNDRFFAVRPEGSVSTLKIQRTERGDSAVYLCASSTGLAGGDTQYFGPGTRLTVL.

The chain uses TRBV18 and TRBJ2-2; no definite D call. The CDR3 runs 12 residues. Per the germline V gene, CDR1 is KGHSH and CDR2 is LQKENI. V lost 4 bases and J 5 bases, leaving 5 bases between the germline ends. In nucleotides, the CDR3 is TGTGCCAGCTCACTTCAAACCGGGGAGCTGTTTTTT. Translation gives CASSLQTGELFF.